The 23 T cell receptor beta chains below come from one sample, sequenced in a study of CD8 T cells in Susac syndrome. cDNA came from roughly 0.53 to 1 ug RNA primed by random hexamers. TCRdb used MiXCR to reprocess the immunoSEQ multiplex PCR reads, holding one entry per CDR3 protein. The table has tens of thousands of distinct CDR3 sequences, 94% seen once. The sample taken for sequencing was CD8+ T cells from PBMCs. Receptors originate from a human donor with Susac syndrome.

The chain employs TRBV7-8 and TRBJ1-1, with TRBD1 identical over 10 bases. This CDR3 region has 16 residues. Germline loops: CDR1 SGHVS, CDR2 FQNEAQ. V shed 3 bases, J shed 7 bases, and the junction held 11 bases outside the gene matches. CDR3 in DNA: TGTGCCAGCAGCTTTTTTTACCCCGGGACAGGGGTTGAAGCTTTCTTT. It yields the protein CASSFFYPGTGVEAFF.

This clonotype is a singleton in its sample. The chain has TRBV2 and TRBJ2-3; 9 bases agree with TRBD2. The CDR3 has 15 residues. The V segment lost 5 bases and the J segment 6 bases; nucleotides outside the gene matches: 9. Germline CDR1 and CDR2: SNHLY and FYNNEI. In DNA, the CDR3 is TGTGCCAGCAGTTGGGCCAGCGGGGGGCCCGATACGCAGTATTTT. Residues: CASSWASGGPDTQYF.

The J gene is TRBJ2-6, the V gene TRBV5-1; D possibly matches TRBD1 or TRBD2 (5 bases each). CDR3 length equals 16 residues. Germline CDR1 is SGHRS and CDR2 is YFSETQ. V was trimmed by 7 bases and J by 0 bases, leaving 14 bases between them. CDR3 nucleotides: TGCGCCAGCTCGGGACCCCTAGACTCTGGGGCCAACGTCCTGACTTTC. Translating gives CASSGPLDSGANVLTF.

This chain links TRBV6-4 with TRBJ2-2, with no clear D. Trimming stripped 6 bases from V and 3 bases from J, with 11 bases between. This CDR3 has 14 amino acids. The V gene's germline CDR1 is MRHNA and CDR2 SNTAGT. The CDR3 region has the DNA TGTGCCAGCAGCCAGTTTAGGGACACCGGGGAGCTGTTTTTT. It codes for CASSQFRDTGELFF.

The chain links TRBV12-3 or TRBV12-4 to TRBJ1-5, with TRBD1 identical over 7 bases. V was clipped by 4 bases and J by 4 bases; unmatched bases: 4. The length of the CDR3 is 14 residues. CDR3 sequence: CASSWDSWNQPQHF. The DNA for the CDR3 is TGTGCCAGCAGTTGGGACAGTTGGAATCAGCCCCAGCATTTT.

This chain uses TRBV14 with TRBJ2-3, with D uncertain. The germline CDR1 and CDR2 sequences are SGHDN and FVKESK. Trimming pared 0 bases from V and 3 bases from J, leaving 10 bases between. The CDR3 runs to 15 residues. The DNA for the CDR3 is TGTGCCAGCAGCCAAGAGTCAATCGGGACAGATACGCAGTATTTT. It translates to CASSQESIGTDTQYF.

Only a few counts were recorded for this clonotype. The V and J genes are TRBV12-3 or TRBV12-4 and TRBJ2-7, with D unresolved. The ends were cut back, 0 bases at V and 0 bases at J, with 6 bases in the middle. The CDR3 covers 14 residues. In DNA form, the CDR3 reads TGTGCCAGCAGTTTAGCGGGCAGCTCCTACGAGCAGTACTTC. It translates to CASSLAGSSYEQYF.

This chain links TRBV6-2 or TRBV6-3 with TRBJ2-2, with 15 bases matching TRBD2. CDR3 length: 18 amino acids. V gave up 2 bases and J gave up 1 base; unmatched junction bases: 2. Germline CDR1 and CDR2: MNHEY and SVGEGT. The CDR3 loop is CASSYGTSGGRNTGELFF. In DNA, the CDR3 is TGTGCCAGCAGTTACGGGACTAGCGGGGGGCGGAACACCGGGGAGCTGTTTTTT.

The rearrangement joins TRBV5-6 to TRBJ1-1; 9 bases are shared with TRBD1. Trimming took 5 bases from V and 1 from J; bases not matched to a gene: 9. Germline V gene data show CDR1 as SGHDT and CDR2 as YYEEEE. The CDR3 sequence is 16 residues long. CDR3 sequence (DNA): TGTGCCAGCAGACAACTACTACAGGGGGCGAACACTGAAGCTTTCTTT. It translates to CASRQLLQGANTEAFF.

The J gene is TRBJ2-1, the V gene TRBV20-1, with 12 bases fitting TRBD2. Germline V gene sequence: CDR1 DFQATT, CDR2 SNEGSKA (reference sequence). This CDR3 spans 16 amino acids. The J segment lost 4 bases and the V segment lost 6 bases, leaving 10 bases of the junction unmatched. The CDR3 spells CSAETRTSGAYNEQFF. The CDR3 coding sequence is TGCAGTGCAGAGACGAGGACTAGCGGGGCATACAATGAGCAGTTCTTC.

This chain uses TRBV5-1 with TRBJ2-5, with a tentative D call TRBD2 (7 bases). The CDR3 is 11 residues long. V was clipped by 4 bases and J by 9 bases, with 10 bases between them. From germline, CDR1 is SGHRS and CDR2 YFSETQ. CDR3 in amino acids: CASSIGGAQYF. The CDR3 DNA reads TGCGCCAGCAGCATAGGGGGGGCCCAGTACTTC.

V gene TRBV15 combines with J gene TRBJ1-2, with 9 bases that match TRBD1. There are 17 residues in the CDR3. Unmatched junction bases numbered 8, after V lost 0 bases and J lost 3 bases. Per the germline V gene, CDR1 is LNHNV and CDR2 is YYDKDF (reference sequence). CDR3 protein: CATSRDLGQGPYYGYTF. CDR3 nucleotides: TGTGCCACCAGCAGAGATTTAGGACAGGGGCCCTACTATGGCTACACCTTC. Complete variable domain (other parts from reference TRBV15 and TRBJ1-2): DAMVIQNPRYQVTQFGKPVTLSCSQTLNHNVMYWYQQKSSQAPKLLFHYYDKDFNNEADTPDNFQSRRPNTSFCFLDIRSPGLGDTAMYLCATSRDLGQGPYYGYTFGSGTRLTVV.

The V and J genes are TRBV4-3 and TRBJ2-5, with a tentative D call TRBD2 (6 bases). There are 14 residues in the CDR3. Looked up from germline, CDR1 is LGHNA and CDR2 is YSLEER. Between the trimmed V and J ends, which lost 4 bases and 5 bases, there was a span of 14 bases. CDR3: CASSPTPGGETQYF. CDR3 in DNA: TGCGCCAGCAGCCCGACGCCCGGAGGGGAGACCCAGTACTTC.

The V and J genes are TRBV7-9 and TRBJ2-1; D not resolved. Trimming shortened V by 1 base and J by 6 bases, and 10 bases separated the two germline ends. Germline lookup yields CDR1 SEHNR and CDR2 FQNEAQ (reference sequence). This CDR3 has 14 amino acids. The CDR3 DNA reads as TGTGCCAGCAGCTTAGAACAGATCGGCAATGAGCAGTTCTTC. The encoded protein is CASSLEQIGNEQFF.

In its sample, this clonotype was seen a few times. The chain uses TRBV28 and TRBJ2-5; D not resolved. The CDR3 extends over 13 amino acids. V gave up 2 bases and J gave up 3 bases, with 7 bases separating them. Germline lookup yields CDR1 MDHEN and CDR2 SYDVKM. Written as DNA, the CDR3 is TGTGCCAGCAGTTTAATGGGTGAAGAGACCCAGTACTTC. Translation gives CASSLMGEETQYF.

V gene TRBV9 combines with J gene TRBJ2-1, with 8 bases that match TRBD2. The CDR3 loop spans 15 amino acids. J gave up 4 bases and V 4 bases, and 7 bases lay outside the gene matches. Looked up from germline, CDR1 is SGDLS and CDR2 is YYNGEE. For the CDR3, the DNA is TGTGCCAGCAGCAATGTAGCGGGAAGATACAATGAGCAGTTCTTC. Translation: CASSNVAGRYNEQFF.

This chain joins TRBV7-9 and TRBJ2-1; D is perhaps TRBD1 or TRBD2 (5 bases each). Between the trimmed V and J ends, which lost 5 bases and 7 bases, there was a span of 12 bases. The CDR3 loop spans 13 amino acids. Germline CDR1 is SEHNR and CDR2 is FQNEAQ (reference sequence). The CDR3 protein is CASSVEGWNEQFF. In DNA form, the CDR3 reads TGTGCCAGCAGCGTAGAGGGGTGGAATGAGCAGTTCTTC.

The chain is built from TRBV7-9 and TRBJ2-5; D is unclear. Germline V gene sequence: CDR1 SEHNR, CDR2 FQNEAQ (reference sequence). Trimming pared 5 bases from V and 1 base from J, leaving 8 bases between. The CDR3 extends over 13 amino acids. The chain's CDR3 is CASSERLQETQYF. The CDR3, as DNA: TGTGCCAGCAGCGAAAGACTCCAAGAGACCCAGTACTTC.

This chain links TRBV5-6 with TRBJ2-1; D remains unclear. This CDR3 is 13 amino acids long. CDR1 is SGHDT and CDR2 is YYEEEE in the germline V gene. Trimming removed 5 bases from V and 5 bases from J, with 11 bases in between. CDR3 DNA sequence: TGTGCCAGCAGTCTTGGGGTGGACAATGAGCAGTTCTTC. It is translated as CASSLGVDNEQFF. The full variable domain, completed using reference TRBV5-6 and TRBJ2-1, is DAGVTQSPTHLIKTRGQQVTLRCSPKSGHDTVSWYQQALGQGPQFIFQYYEEEERQRGNFPDRFSGHQFPNYSSELNVNALLLGDSALYLCASSLGVDNEQFFGPGTRLTVL.

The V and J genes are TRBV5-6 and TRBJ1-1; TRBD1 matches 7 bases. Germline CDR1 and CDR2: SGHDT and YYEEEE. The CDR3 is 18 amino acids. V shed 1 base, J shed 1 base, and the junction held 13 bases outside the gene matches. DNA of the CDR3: TGTGCCAGCAGCTTGTGGGGCCAGAGGGGGACAGCGAACACTGAAGCTTTCTTT. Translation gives CASSLWGQRGTANTEAFF. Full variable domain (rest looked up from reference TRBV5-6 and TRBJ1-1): DAGVTQSPTHLIKTRGQQVTLRCSPKSGHDTVSWYQQALGQGPQFIFQYYEEEERQRGNFPDRFSGHQFPNYSSELNVNALLLGDSALYLCASSLWGQRGTANTEAFFGQGTRLTVV.

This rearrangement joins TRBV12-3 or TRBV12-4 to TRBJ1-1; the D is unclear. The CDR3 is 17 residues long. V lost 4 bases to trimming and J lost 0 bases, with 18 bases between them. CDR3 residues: CASSSGKVWQMNTEAFF. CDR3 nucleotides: TGTGCCAGCAGTTCGGGGAAAGTGTGGCAAATGAACACTGAAGCTTTCTTT.

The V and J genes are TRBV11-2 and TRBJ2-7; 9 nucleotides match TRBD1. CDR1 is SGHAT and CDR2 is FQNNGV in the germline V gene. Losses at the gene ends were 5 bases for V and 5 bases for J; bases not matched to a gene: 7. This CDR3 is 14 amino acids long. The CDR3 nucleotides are TGTGCCAGCAGCCCTGCCGGGACAGGGCACGAGCAGTACTTC. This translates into CASSPAGTGHEQYF.

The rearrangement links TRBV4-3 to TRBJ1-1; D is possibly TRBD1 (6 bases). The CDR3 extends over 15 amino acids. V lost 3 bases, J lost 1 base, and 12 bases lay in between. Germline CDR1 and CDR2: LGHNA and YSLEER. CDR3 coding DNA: TGCGCCAGCAGCCATTGGGGGCCCACGAACACTGAAGCTTTCTTT. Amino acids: CASSHWGPTNTEAFF.